What follows are 5 T cell receptor beta chains derived from one specimen sequenced in a study of T and B cells in COVID-19 patients (dated by TCRdb to about 2020). These reads were obtained on an Illumina MiSeq. TRB rearrangements were amplified by multiplex PCR with BIOMED2 TRB-A/B primer pools. Clones were called with MiXCR by TCRdb after fastp trimmed the public reads at Q25, and only in-frame beta chains were retained. Duplicate CDR3 protein sequences are folded into a single record with the most common DNA and genes. Here the sample has fewer than 8,500 distinct CDR3 sequences; 20% to 25% occur a single time. Less than 4.5% of the sample is held by the ten biggest clonotypes. Genomic DNA extracted from blood was used in amounts of about 250-550 ng for amplification of TRB repertoires. Sequenced material: blood. These receptors were taken from a human donor who had recovered from COVID-19.

The chain carries TRBV18 and TRBJ2-4, with 7 bases aligning to TRBD1. The CDR3 is 15 residues long. The V gene end was trimmed by 5 bases and the J gene end by 7 bases; junction bases not matched to a gene: 11. The germline CDR1 and CDR2 sequences are KGHSH and LQKENI. The CDR3 spells CASSSATGAGNIQYF. The CDR3 DNA sequence: TGTGCCAGCTCATCAGCTACAGGGGCCGGGAACATTCAGTACTTC.

There are many counts of this clonotype. This chain links TRBV5-4 with TRBJ2-1; D possibly matches TRBD1 or TRBD2 (5 bases each). Germline V CDR1 and CDR2: SGHNT, YYREEE (reference sequence). The CDR3 covers 15 residues. Trimming removed 3 bases from V and 2 bases from J, with 12 bases in between. The CDR3 here is CASSSSGGTYNEQFF. In nucleotides, the CDR3 is TGTGCCAGCAGCTCGAGTGGGGGAACCTACAATGAGCAGTTCTTC.

This sequence joins TRBV10-3 and TRBJ1-1; 8 bases agree with TRBD1. The CDR3 consists of 13 residues. The germline gives CDR1 ENHRY, CDR2 SYGVKD. V lost 3 bases to trimming and J lost 4 bases; unmatched junction nucleotides: 1. CDR3 nucleotide sequence: TGTGCCATCAGTGACCAGGGGGCCACTGAAGCTTTCTTT. Residues: CAISDQGATEAFF.

This clonotype was detected a few times. The chain couples TRBV12-3 or TRBV12-4 to TRBJ2-5; tentatively, D is TRBD2 (6 bases). The CDR3 loop spans 13 amino acids. Trimming pared 6 bases from V and 5 bases from J, leaving 13 bases between. The DNA for the CDR3 is TGTGCCAGCAGCCGGGAGAGAAGGGAGACCCAGTACTTC. This gives the protein CASSRERRETQYF.

This sequence joins TRBV20-1 and TRBJ2-6, with 9 bases matching TRBD2. With V trimmed by 3 bases and J by 0 bases, 3 bases remained unmatched. This CDR3 is built from 16 residues. In germline, CDR1 is DFQATT, CDR2 SNEGSKA (reference sequence). The CDR3 DNA is TGCAGTGCTAGTGCTAGCGGGAACTCTGGGGCCAACGTCCTGACTTTC. Protein: CSASASGNSGANVLTF.